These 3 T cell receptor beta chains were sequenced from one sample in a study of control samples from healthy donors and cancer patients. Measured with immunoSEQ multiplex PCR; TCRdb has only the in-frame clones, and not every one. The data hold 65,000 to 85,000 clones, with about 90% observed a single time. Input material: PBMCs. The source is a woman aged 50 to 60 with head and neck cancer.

CDR3 sequence reads: CASSQPRWTSGIADTQYF. DNA for the CDR3: TGCGCCAGCAGTCAACCCCGGTGGACTAGCGGTATTGCAGATACGCAGTATTTT. The chain joins TRBV23-1 to TRBJ2-3; 10 nucleotides agree with TRBD2. TRBV23-1 is placed among ORFs of uncertain function. The length of the CDR3 is 18 residues. V gave up 2 bases and J gave up 4 bases; unmatched junction bases: 12.

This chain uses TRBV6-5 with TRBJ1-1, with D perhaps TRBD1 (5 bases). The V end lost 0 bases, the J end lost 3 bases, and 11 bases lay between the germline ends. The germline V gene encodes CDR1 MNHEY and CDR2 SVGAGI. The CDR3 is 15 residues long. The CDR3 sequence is CASSYSGTADTEAFF. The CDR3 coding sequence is TGTGCCAGCAGTTACTCGGGGACGGCAGACACTGAAGCTTTCTTT.

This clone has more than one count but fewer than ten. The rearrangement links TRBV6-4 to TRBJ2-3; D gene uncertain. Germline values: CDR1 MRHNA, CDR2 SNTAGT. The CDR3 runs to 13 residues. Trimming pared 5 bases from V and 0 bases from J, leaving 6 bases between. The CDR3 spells CASSLSSTDTQYF. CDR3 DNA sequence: TGTGCCAGCAGTCTCTCTAGCACAGATACGCAGTATTTT.